This T cell receptor (beta chain) was documented in a study of radiotherapy plus CTLA-4 blockade in lung cancer. The study's findings and limits: Blood-borne expansion of tumor-derived TCR clones followed radiotherapy plus ipilimumab.

Trimming took 9 bases from V and 4 from J; bases not matched to a gene: 9. The CDR3 runs 16 residues. Germline V lookup: CDR1 LNHDA, CDR2 SQIVND (reference sequence). Clones were sequenced by immunoSEQ multiplex PCR, and TCRdb holds only the in-frame ones, with some missing. The table shows about 80,000 clones, with over 70% occurring only once. Details on this clone: What it binds is not known.

The TCR comes from a human donor with non-small cell lung cancer whose response to radiotherapy plus ipilimumab could not be evaluated. Some clones in this sample may be carry-over from other donors' samples. The chain joins TRBV19 to TRBJ2-2, with 12 bases fitting TRBD1. The specimen was peripheral blood, collected from a patient treated with radiotherapy plus ipilimumab. The CDR3 region has the DNA TGTGCCAGCAGGGACAGGGGGCCTTATGGCACCGGGGAGCTGTTTTTT. This gives the protein CASRDRGPYGTGELFF.